This T cell receptor beta chain was identified during a study of T cell repertoires in cytomegalovirus infection. The overall study: It was the public TCR beta signatures that indicated both CMV infection and matching HLA type.

A single record per CDR3 protein comes from TCRdb applying MiXCR to the reads. The table includes around 180,000 distinct CDR3 sequences, roughly a fifth detected once. CDR1 is SGHAT and CDR2 is FQNNGV in the germline V gene. The CDR3 has 16 amino acids. The V gene end was trimmed by 4 bases and the J gene end by 2 bases; junction bases not matched to a gene: 7. V and J are TRBV11-2 and TRBJ2-3; 9 bases line up with TRBD1. This TCR was recovered from a human donor in good health (CMV status not recorded). Some clones in this sample may be carry-over from other donors' samples. The specimen was PBMCs. This chain's CDR3 is CASSSGGQGPTDTQYF. DNA for the CDR3: TGTGCCAGCAGCTCAGGCGGACAGGGGCCCACAGATACGCAGTATTTT.